The text below deals with one T cell receptor (beta chain). Its antigen is currently unknown. The data belong to a study of vaccination and CD4 T cells after COVID-19. Cultured CD4+ T cell DNA was sequenced using the Oncomine TCR Beta short-read assay. TCRdb itself ran the PCR reads through MiXCR, one entry per CDR3 protein. The sample holds tens of thousands of distinct CDR3 sequences, 30% to 35% seen once. Trimming cost V 3 bases and J 4 bases; bases outside gene matches: 8. Germline V lookup: CDR1 SGHKS, CDR2 YYEKEE (reference sequence). CDR3 length equals 15 residues. Sample time point: late sampling 161 to 241 days after vaccination in a few convalescent patients. Noted treatment: roughly ten-day PBMC culture with coronavirus spike peptide pools or control peptides (ViraFEST assay).

This TCR was sampled from a human donor who had recovered from COVID-19. The specimen comprised CD4+ T cells from blood, cultured in vitro, sampled about 7 months after SARS-CoV-2 vaccination. The chain couples TRBV5-5 to TRBJ2-5, with 8 nucleotides matching TRBD1. CDR3: CASSWQTGDGETQYF. For the CDR3, the DNA is TGTGCCAGCAGCTGGCAGACAGGGGACGGAGAGACCCAGTACTTC.